One sample yielded the 21 T cell receptor beta chains listed below, sequenced in a study of blood T cell repertoires in COVID-19. Repertoires were generated with immunoSEQ multiplex PCR, while TCRdb's copy carries only in-frame clones and drops some. The sample contains more than 95,000 clones, around 83% of which appear only once. The material sequenced was peripheral blood. These receptors were collected from a woman of 80 years or more with COVID-19, enrolled during active disease.

The rearrangement uses TRBV19 and TRBJ2-7, with no clear D. CDR1 is LNHDA and CDR2 is SQIVND in the germline V gene (reference sequence). CDR3 length: 13 amino acids. CDR3 loop: CATEADHTYEQYF. The CDR3 DNA sequence: TGTGCTACCGAGGCCGACCATACCTACGAGCAGTACTTC.

V gene TRBV28 combines with J gene TRBJ2-5, with TRBD2 as a possible D gene (5 bases). Germline V gene sequence: CDR1 MDHEN, CDR2 SYDVKM. The length of the CDR3 is 13 residues. Trimming removed 1 base at V and 5 bases at J, with 8 bases between. The CDR3 protein is CASSLLASETQYF. In nucleotides, the CDR3 is TGTGCCAGCAGTTTATTGGCTAGCGAGACCCAGTACTTC.

This clone came up once. V is TRBV12-3 or TRBV12-4 and J is TRBJ1-2; no firm D call. The CDR3 is made up of 11 amino acids. The CDR3 bases are TGTGCGACCGGGAGCTACCTTGGCTACACCTTC. This sequence encodes CATGSYLGYTF.

This clone was counted a few times. The rearrangement uses TRBV7-9 and TRBJ2-7, with TRBD1 identical over 9 bases. CDR1 is SEHNR, CDR2 FQNEAQ, per germline (reference sequence). The CDR3 sequence is 14 residues long. The junction had 1 base not matched to a gene; V was cut back by 3 bases and J by 1 base. The CDR3, as DNA: TGTGCCAGCAGCTTGACAGGGGGTTCCTACGAGCAGTACTTC. Protein: CASSLTGGSYEQYF.

This clone was seen just once. The rearrangement links TRBV28 to TRBJ1-6, with D unresolved. The CDR3 totals 11 residues. The ends were cut back, 6 bases at V and 7 bases at J, with 4 bases in the middle. Germline values: CDR1 MDHEN, CDR2 SYDVKM. The CDR3 nucleotides are TGTGCCAGCAGGGCCAATTCACCCCTCCACTTT. Amino acid sequence: CASRANSPLHF.

This clone is a singleton in its sample. The CDR3 nucleotides are TGTGCCAGCCGCGATGGGGCAGGGGGTTTACGAGTCACTGAAGCTTTCTTT. Residues: CASRDGAGGLRVTEAFF. The chain combines TRBV28 with TRBJ1-1; 7 bases map to TRBD1. The CDR3 contains 17 residues. V trimming: 8 bases; J trimming: 4 bases; junction bases outside the gene matches: 19. Germline CDR1 and CDR2: MDHEN and SYDVKM.

This chain joins TRBV4-1 and TRBJ2-7; TRBD1 agrees at 7 bases. CDR1 is MGHRA, CDR2 YSYEKL, per germline. The CDR3 sequence is 14 residues long. Germline trimming cut 4 bases from V and 2 bases from J; bases unmatched to any gene: 5. The CDR3 region is CASSRPGQAYEQYF. In DNA, the CDR3 is TGCGCCAGCAGCCGCCCAGGACAGGCCTACGAGCAGTACTTC.

This chain links TRBV18 with TRBJ1-2; maybe TRBD1 (5 bases). Germline V gene data show CDR1 as KGHSH and CDR2 as LQKENI. V gave up 3 bases and J gave up 2 bases, with 13 bases separating them. The CDR3 loop spans 15 amino acids. Here the CDR3 reads CASSPIVTVNYGYTF. The DNA of the CDR3 is TGTGCCAGCTCACCCATTGTGACAGTAAACTATGGCTACACCTTC.

The J gene is TRBJ2-7, the V gene TRBV7-8; 10 bases are shared with TRBD1. Germline CDR1 reads SGHVS; CDR2 reads FQNEAQ. Trimming removed 5 bases from V and 2 bases from J; junction bases left unmatched: 6. The CDR3 extends over 15 amino acids. The DNA of the CDR3 is TGTGCCAGCAGCGCCCGGGACAGGGGCCCCTACGAGCAGTACTTC. Translating it yields CASSARDRGPYEQYF.

This clone was seen more than once but under ten times. The rearrangement links TRBV6-6 to TRBJ1-6; D ambiguous. V dropped 5 bases and J dropped 8 bases, with 13 bases sitting between them. The germline gives CDR1 MNHNY, CDR2 SVGAGI (reference sequence). The CDR3 totals 14 residues. The CDR3: CASSRGVRDSPLHF. CDR3 nucleotides: TGTGCCAGCAGTCGCGGGGTGCGGGATTCACCCCTCCACTTT.

The chain carries TRBV5-1 and TRBJ2-7, with TRBD1 matching 7 bases. J gave up 5 bases and V 5 bases, and 7 bases lay outside the gene matches. This CDR3 has 13 amino acids. Germline loops: CDR1 SGHRS, CDR2 YFSETQ. Here the CDR3 DNA reads TGCGCCAGCAGGAGGACAGGCGGCCACGAGCAGTACTTC. Translating it yields CASRRTGGHEQYF.

The chain uses TRBV6-2 or TRBV6-3 and TRBJ2-2; 16 bases map to TRBD2. After removal of 4 bases from V and 8 bases from J, the junction contained 7 bases not matched to a gene. The V gene's germline CDR1 is MNHEY and CDR2 SVGEGT. The CDR3 runs 17 residues. The CDR3 loop reads CASSSGLAGGPTGELFF. In DNA, the CDR3 is TGTGCCAGCAGTTCGGGACTAGCGGGAGGGCCAACTGGGGAGCTGTTTTTT.

The rearrangement joins TRBV6-5 to TRBJ1-2, with 7 bases fitting TRBD1. The CDR3 is 15 residues long. J was trimmed by 1 base and V by 6 bases; bases with no gene match: 8. Germline loops: CDR1 MNHEY, CDR2 SVGAGI. CDR3 sequence: CASSPGTVFNYGYTF. The CDR3 nucleotides read TGTGCCAGCAGCCCCGGGACAGTCTTTAACTATGGCTACACCTTC.

This sequence joins TRBV10-3 and TRBJ2-1; D possibly corresponds to TRBD2 (5 bases). The germline gives CDR1 ENHRY, CDR2 SYGVKD. The CDR3 spans 13 residues. V lost 6 bases and J lost 1, with 7 bases in between. The CDR3 region is CAISGISYNEQFF. The CDR3 DNA reads as TGTGCCATCAGCGGGATTTCCTACAATGAGCAGTTCTTC.

The chain couples TRBV5-1 to TRBJ1-6, with a possible D match to TRBD1 (5 bases). The V end lost 0 bases, the J end lost 8 bases, and 15 bases lay between the germline ends. Germline V gene sequence: CDR1 SGHRS, CDR2 YFSETQ. CDR3 length equals 16 residues. In DNA, the CDR3 is TGCGCCAGCAGCTTGGAAGGGGACTCTTCTTATTCACCCCTCCACTTT. Translating gives CASSLEGDSSYSPLHF. The complete variable domain, with remaining parts taken from reference TRBV5-1 and TRBJ1-6, reads KAGVTQTPRYLIKTRGQQVTLSCSPISGHRSVSWYQQTPGQGLQFLFEYFSETQRNKGNFPGRFSGRQFSNSRSEMNVSTLELGDSALYLCASSLEGDSSYSPLHFGNGTRLTVT.

The gene calls are TRBV7-9 and TRBJ2-2, with 7 nucleotides matching TRBD1. V was pared by 1 base and J by 5 bases, with 4 bases of the junction left unmatched. This CDR3 is 15 amino acids long. The germline V gene has CDR1 SEHNR and CDR2 FQNEAQ (reference sequence). The CDR3 spells CASSLGQGQTGELFF. The CDR3 nucleotides read TGTGCCAGCAGCTTAGGACAGGGTCAGACCGGGGAGCTGTTTTTT.

The J gene is TRBJ2-3, the V gene TRBV7-9, with TRBD2 matching 8 bases. The CDR3 is made up of 14 amino acids. Germline values: CDR1 SEHNR, CDR2 FQNEAQ (reference sequence). V lost 5 bases to trimming and J lost 4 bases; unmatched junction nucleotides: 5. The CDR3 loop is CASSLSGNSDTQYF. CDR3 sequence (DNA): TGTGCCAGCAGCCTTAGCGGGAACTCAGATACGCAGTATTTT.

V gene TRBV5-1 combines with J gene TRBJ2-1; TRBD2 matches at 8 bases. CDR3 length: 16 residues. Germline CDR1 reads SGHRS; CDR2 reads YFSETQ. The junction had 6 bases not matched to a gene; V was cut back by 3 bases and J by 1 base. The chain's CDR3 is CASSSGTSASYNEQFF. CDR3 bases: TGCGCCAGCAGCTCTGGGACTAGTGCGTCCTACAATGAGCAGTTCTTC. Together with reference TRBV5-1 and TRBJ2-1, the CDR3 gives the full variable domain: KAGVTQTPRYLIKTRGQQVTLSCSPISGHRSVSWYQQTPGQGLQFLFEYFSETQRNKGNFPGRFSGRQFSNSRSEMNVSTLELGDSALYLCASSSGTSASYNEQFFGPGTRLTVL.

The gene calls are TRBV5-4 and TRBJ2-1, with 12 bases aligning to TRBD2. The CDR3 length is 15 residues. With 1 base clipped from V and 7 bases from J, the junction kept 3 bases outside the gene matches. Per the germline V gene, CDR1 is SGHNT and CDR2 is YYREEE (reference sequence). The CDR3 here is CASSLLAGGPNEQFF. CDR3 DNA: TGTGCCAGCAGCTTGCTAGCGGGAGGGCCGAATGAGCAGTTCTTC.

The gene calls are TRBV2 and TRBJ2-3; 9 bases align to TRBD2. CDR3 length equals 14 residues. Germline V gene sequence: CDR1 SNHLY, CDR2 FYNNEI. V gave up 8 bases and J gave up 4 bases; unmatched junction bases: 7. The CDR3 protein is CASAGAGGADTQYF. The CDR3 region has the DNA TGTGCCAGCGCGGGAGCGGGAGGAGCAGATACGCAGTATTTT.

V usage is TRBV7-8 and J usage is TRBJ2-3; weak D call: TRBD2 (5 bases). Between the trimmed V and J ends, which lost 9 bases and 2 bases, there was a span of 9 bases. This CDR3 contains 12 residues. The germline V gene has CDR1 SGHVS and CDR2 FQNEAQ. The DNA for the CDR3 is TGTGCCAGTGGCCGGGACACAGATACGCAGTATTTT. Its translation is CASGRDTDTQYF.